These T cell receptor beta chains were read from a single sample in a study of OX40 agonist ivuxolimab in advanced cancers. TCRdb's table, derived via immunoSEQ multiplex PCR, lists solely in-frame clones and lacks some. The sample yields 60,000 or so clones, approximately 85% seen once. This specimen consisted of CD4+ or CD8+ T cells sorted from blood, obtained in a trial of the OX40 agonist ivuxolimab. These receptors all come from an adult with an advanced solid tumor such as melanoma, head and neck, liver or kidney cancer. CDR3s include the opening cysteine and the closing phenylalanine or tryptophan. The order of the fields is CDR3 protein, CDR3 DNA, V gene, clone size, J gene, D gene. D genes are given only for firm matches. Size tells how often a clone was seen (once, few, many) or the class of an expanded clone, and some rows leave it out.

CASSQHSRGPELFF,TGCGCCAGCAGCCAACACTCGAGGGGGCCGGAACTGTTTTTT,TRBV4-1,NA,TRBJ1-4,TRBD1
CASSPFGGGELFF,TGTGCCAGCAGTCCATTTGGGGGCGGGGAGCTGTTTTTT,TRBV27,NA,TRBJ2-2,NA
CASSQEEGGQGLEAFF,TGCGCCAGCAGCCAAGAAGAGGGGGGACAGGGACTTGAAGCTTTCTTT,TRBV4-1,NA,TRBJ1-1,TRBD1
CASSLVQGAPQETQYF,TGTGCCAGCAGTTTAGTACAGGGGGCCCCACAAGAGACCCAGTACTTC,TRBV28,NA,TRBJ2-5,TRBD1
CASSWGGFPYEQYF,TGTGCCAGCAGCTGGGGAGGCTTCCCCTACGAGCAGTACTTC,TRBV5-6,once,TRBJ2-7,NA
CASSFNTEAFF,TGTGCCAGCAGTTTTAACACTGAAGCTTTCTTT,TRBV27,NA,TRBJ1-1,NA
CASSRGDIQYF,TGTGCCAGCAGTCGTGGTGACATTCAGTACTTC,TRBV28,NA,TRBJ2-4,NA
CASQHAGGYNEQFF,TGTGCCAGCCAACACGCAGGGGGGTACAATGAGCAGTTCTTC,TRBV19,NA,TRBJ2-1,NA
CARSFPPGTSGTDTQYF,TGTGCCAGAAGCTTTCCCCCCGGGACTAGCGGCACAGATACGCAGTATTTT,TRBV5-3,once,TRBJ2-3,TRBD2
CASSLGGPLYGYTF,TGTGCCAGCAGCTTGGGGGGACCTCTTTATGGCTACACCTTC,TRBV5-4,NA,TRBJ1-2,NA